This T cell receptor beta chain emerged from a study of cytomegalovirus exposure and HLA in healthy donors. Sequenced by immunoSEQ multiplex PCR; TCRdb stores in-frame clones only, minus some. The sample gives some 110,000 clones, about 88% of which show up once; about 4.2% is in the top ten. General study findings and limits: Later, an analysis found that TCR clusters from the first cohort tended to co-occur in the roughly 110 validation repertoires.

This clone was counted once. What it binds is unknown. The germline V and J ends were trimmed by 6 bases and 1 base, with 14 bases remaining between them. This CDR3 is 15 amino acids long. Per the germline V gene, CDR1 is MNHEY and CDR2 is SVGAGI. The rearrangement joins TRBV6-5 to TRBJ2-3; a possible D gene is TRBD2 (5 bases). The source is a man in his late teens or twenties in good health and CMV-seropositive. The sample taken for sequencing was PBMCs. The CDR3 coding sequence is TGTGCCAGCAGCCCCGGAGGTCTTGGCACAGATACGCAGTATTTT. It is translated as CASSPGGLGTDTQYF.